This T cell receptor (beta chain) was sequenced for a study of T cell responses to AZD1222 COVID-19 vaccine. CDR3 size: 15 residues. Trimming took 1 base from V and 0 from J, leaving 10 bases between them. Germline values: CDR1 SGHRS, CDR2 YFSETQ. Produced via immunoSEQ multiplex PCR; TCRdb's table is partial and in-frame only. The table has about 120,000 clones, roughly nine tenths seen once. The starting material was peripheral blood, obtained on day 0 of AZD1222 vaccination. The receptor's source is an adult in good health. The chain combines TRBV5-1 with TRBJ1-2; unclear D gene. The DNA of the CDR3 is TGCGCCAGCAGCTTGAATGCCGGGGCTAACTATGGCTACACCTTC. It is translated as CASSLNAGANYGYTF.